Included here is one T cell receptor (beta chain) sequence, with context. Averaging approximately 110 mL, one heparinised blood draw came from each individual donor. Expressed TCRB transcripts were sequenced, since all the RNA that had been isolated was reverse transcribed. Naive, central memory and regulatory T cell samples averaged roughly 3.5 million immunoSEQ reads each. The table came from immunoSEQ multiplex PCR; TCRdb's copy has only in-frame clones and leaves some out. Here the sample spans some 230,000 clones, about 10% being singletons. The sample originates from a study of beta chain features in type 1 diabetes. Germline V gene data show CDR1 as MNHEY and CDR2 as SVGAGI. The CDR3 is made up of 15 amino acids. Trimming took 5 bases from V and 3 from J, leaving 16 bases between them.

The chain couples TRBV6-5 to TRBJ1-2, with D uncertain. Sequencing was done on a sample of naive CD4+ T cells from blood. This sequence was found in a young woman in good health. CDR3 loop: CASSTIVSTYYGYTF. CDR3 nucleotides: TGTGCCAGCAGTACCATAGTCTCAACGTACTATGGCTACACCTTC.